This T cell receptor beta chain was found in a study of T cells in Graves' hyperthyroidism and ophthalmopathy. Trimming left V 2 bases short and J 8 bases short, with 14 bases between. The CDR3 length is 15 residues. The germline V gene encodes CDR1 SGHRS and CDR2 YFSETQ. Amplification of TCR beta CDR3 regions used RNA as the template. TCR CDR3 regions were first amplified by RT-PCR with HTBI primers. TCRdb reprocessed the multiplex PCR reads with MiXCR, giving one entry per CDR3 protein. Seen here are under 400,000 distinct CDR3 sequences, over 15% observed once, and the top ten hold approximately 31%.

The sequenced sample was blood. The TCR was taken from a man aged 30 to 45 with Graves' hyperthyroidism. This rearrangement joins TRBV5-1 to TRBJ1-6; D remains unclear. This CDR3 reads CASSFNHPRDSPLHF. The CDR3 DNA follows: TGCGCCAGCAGCTTCAACCACCCCCGGGATTCACCCCTCCACTTT.